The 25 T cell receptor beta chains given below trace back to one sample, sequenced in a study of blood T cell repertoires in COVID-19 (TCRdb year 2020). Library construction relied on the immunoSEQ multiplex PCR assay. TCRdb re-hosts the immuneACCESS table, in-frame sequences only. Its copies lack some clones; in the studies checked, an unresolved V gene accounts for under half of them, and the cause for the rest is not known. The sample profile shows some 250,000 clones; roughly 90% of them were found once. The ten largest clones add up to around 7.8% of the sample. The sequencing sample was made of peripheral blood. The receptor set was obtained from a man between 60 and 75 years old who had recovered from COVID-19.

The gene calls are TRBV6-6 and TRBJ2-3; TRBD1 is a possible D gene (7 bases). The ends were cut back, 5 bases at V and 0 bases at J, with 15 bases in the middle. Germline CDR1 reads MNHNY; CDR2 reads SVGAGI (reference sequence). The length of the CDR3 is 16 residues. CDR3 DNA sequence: TGTGCCAGCAGTCGACTAGACAGGGCTAGCACAGATACGCAGTATTTT. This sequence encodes CASSRLDRASTDTQYF.

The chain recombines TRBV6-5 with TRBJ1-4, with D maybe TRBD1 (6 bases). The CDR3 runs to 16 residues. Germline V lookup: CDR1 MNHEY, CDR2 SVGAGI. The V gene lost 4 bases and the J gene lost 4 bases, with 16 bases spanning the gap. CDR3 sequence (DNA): TGTGCCAGCAGTTCCGTCGGACAGCAACTTAATGAAAAACTGTTTTTT. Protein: CASSSVGQQLNEKLFF.

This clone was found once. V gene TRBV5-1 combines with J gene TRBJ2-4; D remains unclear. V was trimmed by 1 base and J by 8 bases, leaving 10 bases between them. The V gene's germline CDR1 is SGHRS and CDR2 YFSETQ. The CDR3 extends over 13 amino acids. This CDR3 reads CASSLYPSDIQYF. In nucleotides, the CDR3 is TGCGCCAGCAGCTTGTACCCGTCGGACATTCAGTACTTC.

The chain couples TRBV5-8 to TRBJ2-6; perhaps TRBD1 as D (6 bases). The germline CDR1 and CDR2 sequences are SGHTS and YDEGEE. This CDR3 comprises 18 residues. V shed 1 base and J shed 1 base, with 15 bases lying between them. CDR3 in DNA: TGTGCCAGCAGCTTGTATGTGGGGGCTAGATCTGGGGCCAACGTCCTGACTTTC. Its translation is CASSLYVGARSGANVLTF.

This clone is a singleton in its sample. The CDR3 region is CASRGLTGELFF. The CDR3, as DNA: TGTGCCAGCAGGGGGCTCACCGGGGAGCTGTTTTTT. The genes are TRBV21-1 and TRBJ2-2; the table's D call, TRBD1, was not checked against the DNA. TRBV21-1 is labeled a pseudogene. The CDR3 sequence is 12 residues long.

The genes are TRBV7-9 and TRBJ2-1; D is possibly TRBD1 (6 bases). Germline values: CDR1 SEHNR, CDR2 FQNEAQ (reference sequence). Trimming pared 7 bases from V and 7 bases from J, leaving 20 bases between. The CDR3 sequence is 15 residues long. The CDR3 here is CASNRGGAGVNEQFF. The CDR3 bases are TGTGCCAGCAACCGAGGGGGAGCAGGGGTTAATGAGCAGTTCTTC.

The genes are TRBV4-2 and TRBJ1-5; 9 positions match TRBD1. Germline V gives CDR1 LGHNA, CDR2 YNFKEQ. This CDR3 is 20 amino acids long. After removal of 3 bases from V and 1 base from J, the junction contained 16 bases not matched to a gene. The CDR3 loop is CASSQNDGGTGYTSNQPQHF. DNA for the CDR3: TGTGCCAGCAGCCAGAATGACGGAGGGACAGGGTATACAAGCAATCAGCCCCAGCATTTT.

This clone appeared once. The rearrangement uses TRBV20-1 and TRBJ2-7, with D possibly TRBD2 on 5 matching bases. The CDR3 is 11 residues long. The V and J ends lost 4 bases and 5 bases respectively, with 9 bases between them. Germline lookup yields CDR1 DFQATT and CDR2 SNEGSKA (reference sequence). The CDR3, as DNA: TGCAGTGCTAAAAGAGGGAACGAGCAGTACGTC. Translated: CSAKRGNEQYV.

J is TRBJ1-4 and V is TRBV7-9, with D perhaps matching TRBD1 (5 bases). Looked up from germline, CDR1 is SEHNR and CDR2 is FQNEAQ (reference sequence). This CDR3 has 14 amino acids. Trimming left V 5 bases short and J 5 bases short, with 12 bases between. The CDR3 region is CASSRTAGNEKLFF. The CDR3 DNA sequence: TGTGCCAGCAGCCGAACGGCAGGGAATGAAAAACTGTTTTTT.

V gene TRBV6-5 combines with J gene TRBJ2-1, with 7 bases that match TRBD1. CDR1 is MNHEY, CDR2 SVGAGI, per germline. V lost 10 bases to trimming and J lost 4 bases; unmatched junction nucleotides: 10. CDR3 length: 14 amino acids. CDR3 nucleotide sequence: TGTGCCACAACCTATTCGGACAGGTACAATGAGCAGTTCTTC. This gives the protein CATTYSDRYNEQFF.

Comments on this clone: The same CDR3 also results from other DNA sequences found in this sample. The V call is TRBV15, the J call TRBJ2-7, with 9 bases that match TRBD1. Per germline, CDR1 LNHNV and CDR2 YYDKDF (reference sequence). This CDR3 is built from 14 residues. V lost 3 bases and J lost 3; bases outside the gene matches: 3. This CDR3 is CATSRGQGNYEQYV. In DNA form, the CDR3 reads TGTGCCACCAGCAGGGGACAGGGAAACTACGAGCAGTACGTC.

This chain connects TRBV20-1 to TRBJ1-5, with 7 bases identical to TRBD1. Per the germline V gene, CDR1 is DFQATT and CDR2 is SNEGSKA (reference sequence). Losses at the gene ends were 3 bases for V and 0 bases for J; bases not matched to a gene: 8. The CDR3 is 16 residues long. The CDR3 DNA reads TGCAGTGCTAGTAACAGGGGAAAATATAGCAATCAGCCCCAGCATTTT. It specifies CSASNRGKYSNQPQHF.

CDR3 bases: TGTGCCAGCAGCTCCCTCGGGTTCTTGGGTTGGACTGAAGCTTTCTTT. Its translation: CASSSLGFLGWTEAFF. The chain couples TRBV28 to TRBJ1-1; no reliable D call. Deletions cut 6 bases from V and 5 bases from J, with 22 bases between. Germline V gene data show CDR1 as MDHEN and CDR2 as SYDVKM. There are 16 residues in the CDR3.

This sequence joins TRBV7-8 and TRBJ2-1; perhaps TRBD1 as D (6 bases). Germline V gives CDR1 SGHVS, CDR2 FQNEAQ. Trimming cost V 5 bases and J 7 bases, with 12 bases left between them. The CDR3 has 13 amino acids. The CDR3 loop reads CASSGQWLNEQFF. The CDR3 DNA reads TGTGCCAGCAGCGGACAGTGGTTAAATGAGCAGTTCTTC.

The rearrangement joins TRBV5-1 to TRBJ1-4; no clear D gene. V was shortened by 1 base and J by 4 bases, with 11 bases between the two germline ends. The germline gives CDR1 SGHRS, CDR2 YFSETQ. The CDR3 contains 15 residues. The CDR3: CASSLTQKYNEKLFF. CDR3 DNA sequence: TGCGCCAGCAGCTTGACCCAGAAGTATAATGAAAAACTGTTTTTT. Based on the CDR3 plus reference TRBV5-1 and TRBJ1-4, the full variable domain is KAGVTQTPRYLIKTRGQQVTLSCSPISGHRSVSWYQQTPGQGLQFLFEYFSETQRNKGNFPGRFSGRQFSNSRSEMNVSTLELGDSALYLCASSLTQKYNEKLFFGSGTQLSVL.

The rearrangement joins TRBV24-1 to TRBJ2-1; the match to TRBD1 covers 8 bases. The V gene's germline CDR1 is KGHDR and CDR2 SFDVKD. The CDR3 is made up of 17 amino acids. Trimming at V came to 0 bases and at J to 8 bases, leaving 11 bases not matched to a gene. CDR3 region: CATSDLGQGKRVDEQFF. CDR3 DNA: TGTGCCACCAGTGATTTGGGACAGGGAAAAAGGGTGGATGAGCAGTTCTTC.

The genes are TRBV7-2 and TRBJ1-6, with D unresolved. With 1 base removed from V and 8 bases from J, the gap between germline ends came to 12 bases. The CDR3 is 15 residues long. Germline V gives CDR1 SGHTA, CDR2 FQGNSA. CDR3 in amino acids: CASSLVGGMDSPLHF. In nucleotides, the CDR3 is TGTGCCAGCAGCTTAGTAGGAGGGATGGATTCACCCCTCCACTTT.

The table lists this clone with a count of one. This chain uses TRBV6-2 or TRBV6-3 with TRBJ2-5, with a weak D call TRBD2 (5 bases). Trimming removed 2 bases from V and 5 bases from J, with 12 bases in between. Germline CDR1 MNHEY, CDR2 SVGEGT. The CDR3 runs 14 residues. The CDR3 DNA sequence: TGTGCCAGCAGTTACGGGGAGTTACGGGAGACCCAGTACTTC. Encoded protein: CASSYGELRETQYF.

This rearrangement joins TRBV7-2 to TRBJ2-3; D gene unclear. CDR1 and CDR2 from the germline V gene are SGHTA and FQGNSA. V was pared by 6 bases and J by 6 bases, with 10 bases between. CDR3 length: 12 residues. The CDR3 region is CASSSPFDTQYF. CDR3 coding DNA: TGTGCCAGCAGTTCCCCTTTTGATACGCAGTATTTT. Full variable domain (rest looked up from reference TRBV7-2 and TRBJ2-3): GAGVSQSPSNKVTEKGKDVELRCDPISGHTALYWYRQSLGQGLEFLIYFQGNSAPDKSGLPSDRFSAERTGGSVSTLTIQRTQQEDSAVYLCASSSPFDTQYFGPGTRLTVL.

For the CDR3, the DNA is TGTGCCAGTAGTATTCGACAGGTGAATGAAAAACTGTTTTTT. As protein: CASSIRQVNEKLFF. This sequence joins TRBV19 and TRBJ1-4; possibly TRBD1 for D (6 bases). CDR1 is LNHDA and CDR2 is SQIVND in the germline V gene (reference sequence). The CDR3 loop spans 14 amino acids. Trimming took off 3 bases at V and 5 bases at J, with 10 bases between the two ends.

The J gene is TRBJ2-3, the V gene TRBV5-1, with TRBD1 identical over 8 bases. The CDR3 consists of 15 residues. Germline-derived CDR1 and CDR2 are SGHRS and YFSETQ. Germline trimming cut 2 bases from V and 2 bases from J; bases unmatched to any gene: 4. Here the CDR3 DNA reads TGCGCCAGCAGCTTCGGACAGGGAGTCACAGATACGCAGTATTTT. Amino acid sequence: CASSFGQGVTDTQYF.

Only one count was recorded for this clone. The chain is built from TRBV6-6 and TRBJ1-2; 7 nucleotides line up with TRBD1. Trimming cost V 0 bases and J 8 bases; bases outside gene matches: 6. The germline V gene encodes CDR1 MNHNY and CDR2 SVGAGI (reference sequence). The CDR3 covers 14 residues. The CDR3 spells CASSYSGQQGGYTF. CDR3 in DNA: TGTGCCAGCAGTTACTCGGGACAGCAGGGAGGCTACACCTTC.

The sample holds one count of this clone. In nucleotides, the CDR3 is TGTGCCACCCTGCAGGCCGGGGAGCTGTTTTTT. Amino acid sequence: CATLQAGELFF. V gene TRBV12-3 or TRBV12-4 combines with J gene TRBJ2-2; no reliable D call. Trimming left V 10 bases short and J 6 bases short, with 9 bases between. This CDR3 contains 11 residues.

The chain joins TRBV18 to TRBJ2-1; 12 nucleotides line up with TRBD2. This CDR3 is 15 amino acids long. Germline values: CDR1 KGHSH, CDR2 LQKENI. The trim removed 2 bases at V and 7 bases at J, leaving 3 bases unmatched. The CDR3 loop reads CASSPGLAGGNEQFF. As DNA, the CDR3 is TGTGCCAGCTCACCAGGTCTAGCGGGGGGGAATGAGCAGTTCTTC. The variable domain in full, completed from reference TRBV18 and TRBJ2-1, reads NAGVMQNPRHLVRRRGQEARLRCSPMKGHSHVYWYRQLPEEGLKFMVYLQKENIIDESGMPKERFSAEFPKEGPSILRIQQVVRGDSAAYFCASSPGLAGGNEQFFGPGTRLTVL.

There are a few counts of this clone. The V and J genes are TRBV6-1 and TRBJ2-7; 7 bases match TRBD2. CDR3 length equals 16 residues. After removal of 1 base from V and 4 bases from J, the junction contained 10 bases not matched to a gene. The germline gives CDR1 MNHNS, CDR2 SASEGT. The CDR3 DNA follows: TGTGCCAGCAGTGAAGGGGAGGGGTGGAACTTTTACGAGCAGTACTTC. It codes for CASSEGEGWNFYEQYF.